This T cell receptor beta chain emerged from a study of graft-versus-host responses after intestinal transplantation. Study-wide context: Transplants given to recipients were multivisceral, liver-intestinal, or isolated intestinal. All of the recipients had induction that used anti-thymocyte globulin, then tacrolimus and steroids for approximately 3 years.

V was trimmed by 3 bases and J by 5 bases, leaving 5 bases between them. Germline V gene sequence: CDR1 LGHNA, CDR2 YNFKEQ. This CDR3 spans 12 amino acids. Study-level results: Detection of GvH clones occurred in recipient marrow, and some had their first appearance in ileum or blood. Early after transplant, HvG declines were associated with peak levels of circulating GvH clones.

TCRdb's copy holds only in-frame clones and misses some; the assay was immunoSEQ multiplex PCR. The table records about 40,000 clones, 90% to 95% of them present only once. As to this clone: Its target is not known.

This chain connects TRBV4-2 to TRBJ2-1, with D maybe TRBD2 (5 bases). The sequenced sample was unstimulated CD8+ T cells sorted from spleen or lymph node cells, obtained before transplant. The sequence came from a human donor who was the organ donor for an intestinal transplant. CDR3 sequence: CASSHGDNEQFF. The CDR3 DNA reads TGTGCCAGCAGCCACGGGGACAATGAGCAGTTCTTC.